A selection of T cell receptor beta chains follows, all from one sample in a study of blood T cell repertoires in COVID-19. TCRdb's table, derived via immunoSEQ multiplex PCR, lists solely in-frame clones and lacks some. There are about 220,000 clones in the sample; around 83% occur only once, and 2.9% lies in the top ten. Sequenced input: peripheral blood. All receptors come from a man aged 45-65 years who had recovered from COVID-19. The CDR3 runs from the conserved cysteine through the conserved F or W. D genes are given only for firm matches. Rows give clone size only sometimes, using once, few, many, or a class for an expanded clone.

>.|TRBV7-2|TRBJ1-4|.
TGTGCCAGCAGCTTAGGGGGGGGGTATGAAAAACTGTTTTTT
CASSLGGGYEKLFF
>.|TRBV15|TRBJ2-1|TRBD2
TGTGCCACCAGACACGGGGGAGGGCCCCCAAATGAGCAGTTCTTC
CATRHGGGPPNEQFF
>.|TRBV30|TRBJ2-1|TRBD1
TGTGCCTGGAGTAAACTCGACAGGGCGACCTACAATGAGCAGTTCTTC
CAWSKLDRATYNEQFF
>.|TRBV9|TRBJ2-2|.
TGTGCCAGCAGCGTCCTGAGCGGCACCGGGGAGCTGTTTTTT
CASSVLSGTGELFF
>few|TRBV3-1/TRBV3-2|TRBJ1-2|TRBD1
TGTGCCAGCACCATAGGACAGGGACTCTTCTATGGCTACACCTTC
CASTIGQGLFYGYTF
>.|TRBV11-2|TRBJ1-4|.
TGTGCCAGCAGCTTAACGGTCGGTGGAAAACTGTTTTTT
CASSLTVGGKLFF
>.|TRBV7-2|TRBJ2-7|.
TGTGCCAGCAGCCCCCAGGGGAATCGGAACGAGCAGTACTTC
CASSPQGNRNEQYF
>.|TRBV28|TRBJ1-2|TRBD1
TGTGCCAGCAGTTTATCGGACAGGGATAGCTATGGCTACACCTTC
CASSLSDRDSYGYTF
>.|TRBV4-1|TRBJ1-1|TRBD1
TGCGCCAGCAGCCAGTTAGACAGGGATTGGCGTGAAGCTTTCTTT
CASSQLDRDWREAFF
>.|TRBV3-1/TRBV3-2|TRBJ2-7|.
TGTGCCAGCAGCAAGAGCTCCTACGAGCAGTACTTC
CASSKSSYEQYF
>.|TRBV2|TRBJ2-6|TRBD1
TGTGCCAGCAGTCGACAGGGGGCGCTTGGGGCCAACGTCCTGACTTTC
CASSRQGALGANVLTF
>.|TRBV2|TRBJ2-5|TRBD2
TGTGCCAGCAGTGAAGGACTAGCGGGAGATGAAGAGACCCAGTACTTC
CASSEGLAGDEETQYF